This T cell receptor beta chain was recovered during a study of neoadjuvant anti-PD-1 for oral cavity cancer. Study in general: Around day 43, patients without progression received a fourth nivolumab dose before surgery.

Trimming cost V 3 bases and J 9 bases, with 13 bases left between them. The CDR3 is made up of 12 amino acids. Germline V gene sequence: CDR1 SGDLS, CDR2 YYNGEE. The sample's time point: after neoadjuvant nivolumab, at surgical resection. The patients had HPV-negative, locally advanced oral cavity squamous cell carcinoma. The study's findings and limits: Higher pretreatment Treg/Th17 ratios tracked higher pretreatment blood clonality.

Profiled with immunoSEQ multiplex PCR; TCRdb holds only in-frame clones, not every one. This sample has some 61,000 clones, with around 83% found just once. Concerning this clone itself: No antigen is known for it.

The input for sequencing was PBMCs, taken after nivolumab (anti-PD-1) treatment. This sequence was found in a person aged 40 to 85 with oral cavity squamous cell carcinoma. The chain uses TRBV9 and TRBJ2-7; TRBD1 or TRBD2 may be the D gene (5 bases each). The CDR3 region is CASSAGSGAQYF. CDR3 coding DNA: TGTGCCAGCAGCGCAGGGAGCGGAGCGCAGTACTTC.